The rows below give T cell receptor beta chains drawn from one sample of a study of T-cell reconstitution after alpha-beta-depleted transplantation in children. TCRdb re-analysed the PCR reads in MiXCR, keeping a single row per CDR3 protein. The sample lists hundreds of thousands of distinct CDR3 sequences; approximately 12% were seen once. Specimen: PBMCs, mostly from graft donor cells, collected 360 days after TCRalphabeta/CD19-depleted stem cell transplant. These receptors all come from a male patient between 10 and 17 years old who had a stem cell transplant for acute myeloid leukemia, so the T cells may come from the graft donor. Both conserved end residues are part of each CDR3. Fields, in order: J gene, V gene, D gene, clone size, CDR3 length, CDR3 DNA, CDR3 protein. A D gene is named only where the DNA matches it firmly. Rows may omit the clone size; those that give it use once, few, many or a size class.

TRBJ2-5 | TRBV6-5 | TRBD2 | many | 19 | TGTGCCAGCAGTTACCCCTCCCCCGGACTAGCGGGAGGAAGGGAGACCCAGTACTTC | CASSYPSPGLAGGRETQYF
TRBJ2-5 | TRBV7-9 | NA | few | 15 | TGTGCCAGCAGCGCACACGAGGGGGTTAAAGAGACCCAGTACTTC | CASSAHEGVKETQYF
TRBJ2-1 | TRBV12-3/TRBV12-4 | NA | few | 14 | TGTGCCAGCAGAGCCGACGCGGGAAGGAATGAGCAGTTCTTC | CASRADAGRNEQFF
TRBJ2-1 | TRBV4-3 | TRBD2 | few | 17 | TGCGCCAGCAGCCGGGCGGGGGGGAAGAGCTCCTACAATGAGCAGTTCTTC | CASSRAGGKSSYNEQFF
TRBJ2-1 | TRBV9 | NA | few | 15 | TGTGCCAGCAGCGTAGACAGCCCCTCCACGTTCGAGCAGTTCTTC | CASSVDSPSTFEQFF
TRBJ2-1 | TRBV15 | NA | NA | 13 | TGTGCCACCAGCAGAGCCCTAGCCGCCAAGGAAGGCTTC | CATSRALAAKEGF
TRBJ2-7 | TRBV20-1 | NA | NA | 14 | TGCAGTGCTAGAGACCCGAGGGGGTTCTACGAGCAGTACTTC | CSARDPRGFYEQYF
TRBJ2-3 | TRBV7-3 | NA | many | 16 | TGTGCCAGCAGCTTAACAGGGACAAGGGGCACAGATACGCAGTATTTT | CASSLTGTRGTDTQYF
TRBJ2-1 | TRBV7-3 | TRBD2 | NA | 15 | TGTGCCAGCAGAATTAGCGGGAGCTCCTACAATGAGCAGTTCTTC | CASRISGSSYNEQFF
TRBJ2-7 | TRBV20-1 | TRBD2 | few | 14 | TGCAGTCATCAAGCGGGAGGGGGGTTCTACGAGCAGTACTTC | CSHQAGGGFYEQYF
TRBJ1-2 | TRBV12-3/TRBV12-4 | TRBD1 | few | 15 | TGTGCCACCCTCCCGCCCACAGGGGTTAACTATGGCTACACCTTC | CATLPPTGVNYGYTF
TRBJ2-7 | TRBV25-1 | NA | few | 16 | TGTGCCAGCAGTGATGGAAGTTGGCACAGCTCCTACGAGCAGTACTTC | CASSDGSWHSSYEQYF
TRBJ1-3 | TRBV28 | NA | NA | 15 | TGTGCCAGCAGTTTTTCCCGGACTGGAGGAAACACCATATATTTT | CASSFSRTGGNTIYF
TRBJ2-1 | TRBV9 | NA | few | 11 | TGTGCCAGCAGCGCCGGGTGGGAGCAGTTCTTC | CASSAGWEQFF
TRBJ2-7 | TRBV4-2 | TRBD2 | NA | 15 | TGTGCCAGCAGCCAGAGCGGGAGGGGGTCCTACGAGCAGTACTTC | CASSQSGRGSYEQYF
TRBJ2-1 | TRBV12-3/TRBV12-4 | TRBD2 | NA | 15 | TGTGCCAGCAGCCCCACTAGCGGGACGTGGGCTGAGCAGTTCTTC | CASSPTSGTWAEQFF
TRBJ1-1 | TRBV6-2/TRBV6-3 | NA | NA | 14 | TGTGCCAGCAGTTATTGGGGCAGAGGAACTGAAGCTTTCTTT | CASSYWGRGTEAFF
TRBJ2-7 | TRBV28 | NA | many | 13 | TGTGCCAGCAGTTTGGGAGGCGGCGGCGAGCAGTACTTC | CASSLGGGGEQYF
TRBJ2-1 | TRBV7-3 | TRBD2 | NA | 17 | TGTGCCAGCAGCTTAATTGGGGGGACTAGCGGGAGGGCTGAGCAGTTCTTC | CASSLIGGTSGRAEQFF
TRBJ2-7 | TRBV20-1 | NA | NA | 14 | TGCAGTGCTAGAGATAGGTCTAGAAACTACGAGCAGTACTTC | CSARDRSRNYEQYF
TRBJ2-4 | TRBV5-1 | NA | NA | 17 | TGCGCCAGCAGCCGCCCTGACAGGACCCTAGCCAAAAACATTCAGTACTTC | CASSRPDRTLAKNIQYF
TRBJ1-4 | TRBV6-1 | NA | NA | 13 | TGTGCCAGCAGTGACCCCGGACGTGAAAAACTGTTTTTT | CASSDPGREKLFF
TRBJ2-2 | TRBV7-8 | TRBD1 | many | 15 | TGTGCCAGCAGCTTCTCAGGGGGCGAGGGCGGGGAGCTGTTTTTT | CASSFSGGEGGELFF
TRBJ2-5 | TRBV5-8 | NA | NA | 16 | TGTGCCAGCAGCTCGGACCTCGTTCCGGCTAGAGAGACCCAGTACTTC | CASSSDLVPARETQYF
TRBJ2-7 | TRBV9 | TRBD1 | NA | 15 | TGTGCCAGCAGCGTAGCGGGACAGATACCATGCGAGCAGTACTTC | CASSVAGQIPCEQYF
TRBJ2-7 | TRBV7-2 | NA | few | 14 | TGTGCCAGCAGCTCACGGGAGACCCGGGTCGAGCAGTACTTC | CASSSRETRVEQYF
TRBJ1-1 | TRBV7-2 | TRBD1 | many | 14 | TGTGCCAGCAGCTCGGGACAGACGAACACTGAAGCTTTCTTT | CASSSGQTNTEAFF
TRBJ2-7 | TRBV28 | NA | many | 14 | TGTGCCAGCAGTCTAAGGGACGGGCGGCTCGAGCAGTACTTC | CASSLRDGRLEQYF
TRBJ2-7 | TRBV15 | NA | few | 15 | TGTGCCACCAGCACCCTAAGACGGAAATCCTACGAGCAGTACTTC | CATSTLRRKSYEQYF
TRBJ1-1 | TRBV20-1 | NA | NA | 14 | TGCAGTGCTTTTAGAATCGCGGGGGACACTGAAGCTTTCTTT | CSAFRIAGDTEAFF
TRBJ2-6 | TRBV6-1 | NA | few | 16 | TGTGCCAGCTGGCGTGACCGTCCGCCTGGGGCCAACGTCCTGACTTTC | CASWRDRPPGANVLTF
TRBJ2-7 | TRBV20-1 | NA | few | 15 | TGCAGTGCTAGAGATCTAAAACAGATAACCTACGAGCAGTACTTC | CSARDLKQITYEQYF
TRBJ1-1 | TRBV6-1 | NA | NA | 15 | TGTGCCAGCAGTCCACATGGACTCATGAACACTGAAGCTTTCTTT | CASSPHGLMNTEAFF
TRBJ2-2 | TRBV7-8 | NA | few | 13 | TGTGCCAGCAGCTTAGCACGGTTCGGGGAGCTGTTTTTT | CASSLARFGELFF
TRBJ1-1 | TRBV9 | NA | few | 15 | TGTGCCAGCAGCGCTGCCGGGACTTGGAACACTGAAGCTTTCTTT | CASSAAGTWNTEAFF
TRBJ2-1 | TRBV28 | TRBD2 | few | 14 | TGTGCCAGCAGTTTTAGCGGGAGGGCCAATGAGCAGTTCTTC | CASSFSGRANEQFF